This T cell receptor beta chain was sequenced for a study of T cell clonality in common variable immunodeficiency. Overall study findings and caveats: CVID patient heterogeneity limited repertoire-clinical complication correlations.

Sequencing input was equivalent genomic DNA from CVID and controls. Sequenced by immunoSEQ multiplex PCR; TCRdb stores in-frame clones only, minus some. The sample gives under 45,000 clones, none seen only once, and the top ten clones hold about 9.5%. This clone showed up many times. The antigen is unknown. The read terminates 3 residues ahead of where the CDR3 ends, so the germline J gene completes it. Heparinized whole blood, roughly 4.5 to 8 ml, came from each donor. Looked up from germline, CDR1 is SNHLY and CDR2 is FYNNEI. Trimming cost V 6 bases and J 6 bases, with 11 bases left between them. This CDR3 has 13 amino acids.

The clonotype comes from a person aged 18 to 70 in good health. The chain carries TRBV2 and TRBJ2-2, with D maybe TRBD1 (6 bases). Material for sequencing was peripheral blood mononuclear cells. CDR3 DNA, as far as it was read: TGTGCCAGCAGGAGGGGGAGTGCCGGGGAG. Its translation: CASRRGSAGE. In full, the CDR3 is CASRRGSAGELFF.